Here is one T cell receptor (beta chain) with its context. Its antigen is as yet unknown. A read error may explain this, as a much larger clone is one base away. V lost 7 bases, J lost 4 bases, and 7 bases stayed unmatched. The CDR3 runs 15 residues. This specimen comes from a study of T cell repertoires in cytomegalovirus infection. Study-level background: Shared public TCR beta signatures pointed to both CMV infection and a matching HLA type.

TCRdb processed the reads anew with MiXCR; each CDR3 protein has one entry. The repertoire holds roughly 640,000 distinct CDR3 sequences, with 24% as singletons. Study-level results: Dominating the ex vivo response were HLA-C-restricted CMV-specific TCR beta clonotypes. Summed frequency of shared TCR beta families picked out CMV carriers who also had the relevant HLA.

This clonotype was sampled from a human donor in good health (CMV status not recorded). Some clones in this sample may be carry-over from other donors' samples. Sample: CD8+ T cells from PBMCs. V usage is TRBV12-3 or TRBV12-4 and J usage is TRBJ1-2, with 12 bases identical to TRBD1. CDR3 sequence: CASNRDRGRTYGYTF. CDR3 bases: TGTGCCAGCAACCGGGACAGGGGGCGCACCTATGGCTACACCTTC.